This T cell receptor (beta chain) was obtained from a study of graft-versus-host responses after intestinal transplantation. About the study: Once they had received anti-thymocyte globulin induction, all recipients took tacrolimus and steroids for approximately 3 years. General study results and limits: The study associated peak circulating GvH clone levels with early post-transplant HvG declines. Present in recipient marrow, GvH clones included some that appeared first in ileum or blood.

This clone turned up a few times. No antigen is known for it. TCRdb keeps only in-frame clones here, not all; method: immunoSEQ multiplex PCR. The sample lists roughly 93,000 clones, around 92% occurring once. CDR1 is LNHDA, CDR2 SQIVND, per germline (reference sequence). This CDR3 has 13 amino acids. The V segment lost 7 bases and the J segment 6 bases; nucleotides outside the gene matches: 6. The input for sequencing was unstimulated CD8+ T cells sorted from spleen or lymph node cells, taken before transplant. This clonotype was sampled from a human donor who was the organ donor for an intestinal transplant. The chain combines TRBV19 with TRBJ1-5; 7 nucleotides agree with TRBD1. The CDR3 DNA sequence: TGTGCCAGTACCCCAGGGGGGATTCAGCCCCAGCATTTT. Encoded protein: CASTPGGIQPQHF.